This T cell receptor (beta chain) was found in a study of blood T cells in healthy people across ages. Findings of the study overall: There was no known CMV status for donors, so expanded clonotype changes were possibly confounded.

A J-beta primer mix and a sample-barcoded 5' primer were used in a second PCR of about 7 to 12 cycles. TCRdb independently ran MiXCR on the 5' RACE reads; one entry per CDR3 protein. This table holds some 1.5 million distinct CDR3 sequences, roughly 28% found once. The germline V gene has CDR1 SQVTM and CDR2 ANQGSEA. The CDR3 is 15 amino acids. V shed 6 bases and J shed 1 base, with 18 bases lying between them. This clonotype has just a few counts. Its antigen is currently unknown. The TCR was taken from a woman in her 30s in good health. Material for sequencing was blood. The chain employs TRBV29-1 and TRBJ1-2, with D possibly being TRBD1 (5 bases). The CDR3 DNA reads TGCAGCGTCGATCACCAGGGACCCCTTAACTATGGCTACACCTTC. Its translation: CSVDHQGPLNYGYTF.